This TCR beta chain was recorded in a study of T cells in Graves' hyperthyroidism and ophthalmopathy. The study's findings and limits: Most clonotypes that expanded in the thyroid above 0.001 also showed up in blood.

With regard to this clonotype: What it recognizes is unknown.

Template material for amplifying TCR beta CDR3 regions consisted of RNA transcripts. The HTBI primer set served for first-round RT-PCR of the TCR CDR3. TCRdb re-analysed the multiplex PCR reads in MiXCR, keeping a single row per CDR3 protein. The top ten clones hold over 45% of a sample with 450,000 to 600,000 distinct CDR3 sequences, 15% to 20% of them seen once. Germline CDR1 reads LNHDA; CDR2 reads SQIVND (reference sequence). The CDR3 is 16 residues long. The trim removed 5 bases at V and 4 bases at J, leaving 8 bases unmatched. The TCR comes from a man aged 35-49 years with Graves' ophthalmopathy. The chain recombines TRBV19 with TRBJ2-5, with TRBD1 matching over 12 bases. The sequenced sample was blood. The CDR3 nucleotides read TGTGCCAGTAGTCCGGGACAGGGGGCTTTCGGAGAGACCCAGTACTTC. Translated: CASSPGQGAFGETQYF.